Listed here are 17 T cell receptor beta chains from one sample, sequenced in a study of shared clonotypes between healthy human individuals. CD45RO-negative, CCR7-positively selected cells formed the naive CD8 fraction, excluding terminally differentiated effector memory CD45RA+ cells. The assay was immunoSEQ multiplex PCR, and TCRdb's table has in-frame clones only and misses some. Among about 2 million clones listed, roughly 95% were seen once. Sequencing used naive CD8+ T cells sorted from blood. These receptors were taken from a man younger than 35 in good health.

The chain combines TRBV14 with TRBJ2-7; 12 nucleotides match TRBD1. This CDR3 is built from 17 residues. V trimming: 2 bases; J trimming: 5 bases; junction bases outside the gene matches: 10. Germline CDR1 is SGHDN and CDR2 is FVKESK. In nucleotides, the CDR3 is TGTGCCAGCAGCCAAAGAAAGGGACAGGGGGCCACCCACGAGCAGTACTTC. This encodes CASSQRKGQGATHEQYF.

The rearrangement joins TRBV28 to TRBJ2-7; 9 positions agree with TRBD1. Trimming removed 6 bases from V and 2 bases from J; junction bases left unmatched: 5. Germline V gene sequence: CDR1 MDHEN, CDR2 SYDVKM. The CDR3 spans 14 residues. In DNA, the CDR3 is TGTGCCAGCAGGATCCGGGACAGGGCCTACGAGCAGTACTTC. It is translated as CASRIRDRAYEQYF.

The chain is built from TRBV1 and TRBJ2-3; the table gives TRBD2 as D, unverified against the DNA. TRBV1 is a pseudogene. There are 17 residues in the CDR3. The CDR3 sequence is CTSSRLRDSRPADTQYF. The DNA of the CDR3 is TGCACCAGCAGCCGGCTACGGGACTCGCGACCAGCAGATACGCAGTATTTT.

This sequence joins TRBV6-5 and TRBJ2-7; D is possibly TRBD1 (5 bases). Per germline, CDR1 MNHEY and CDR2 SVGAGI. The CDR3 length is 14 residues. The V and J ends lost 0 bases and 2 bases respectively, with 8 bases between them. Here the CDR3 reads CASSYSSTAYEQYF. The CDR3 coding sequence is TGTGCCAGCAGTTACTCCTCGACAGCCTACGAGCAGTACTTC.

The chain uses TRBV6-5 and TRBJ2-7; D might be TRBD1 (5 bases). CDR1 and CDR2 (germline): MNHEY, SVGAGI. CDR3 size: 14 residues. V dropped 3 bases and J dropped 4 bases, with 13 bases sitting between them. The CDR3 region has the DNA TGTGCCAGCAGTTATGGCGTCAGGGCTTACGAGCAGTACTTC. This encodes CASSYGVRAYEQYF.

Remarks on this clone: This same CDR3 is encoded by further DNA sequences in the sample. This chain links TRBV7-9 with TRBJ2-1; D possibly uses TRBD1 or TRBD2 (6 bases each). With 3 bases removed from V and 8 bases from J, the gap between germline ends came to 8 bases. Germline values: CDR1 SEHNR, CDR2 FQNEAQ (reference sequence). CDR3 length: 12 amino acids. This chain's CDR3 is CASSLGGDEQFF. In DNA, the CDR3 is TGTGCCAGCAGCTTGGGGGGCGATGAGCAGTTCTTC.

The V call is TRBV7-6, the J call TRBJ2-7; tentatively, D is TRBD2 (5 bases). The germline CDR1 and CDR2 sequences are SGHVS and FNYEAQ. V was cut by 0 bases and J by 5 bases, with 14 bases left in between. CDR3 length: 15 amino acids. The DNA for the CDR3 is TGTGCCAGCAGCTTAGCACTAGTCCCTAGCAACGAGCAGTACTTC. Protein product: CASSLALVPSNEQYF.

The genes are TRBV7-2 and TRBJ2-7, with TRBD2 matching 12 bases. CDR1 is SGHTA and CDR2 is FQGNSA in the germline V gene. The CDR3 has 15 amino acids. V was clipped by 3 bases and J by 3 bases; unmatched bases: 3. The CDR3 bases are TGTGCCAGCAGCTTCTGGACTAGCGGGGTCTACGAGCAGTACTTC. Its protein product is CASSFWTSGVYEQYF.

The chain links TRBV27 to TRBJ2-1, with D possibly TRBD2 on 6 matching bases. The CDR3 runs 16 residues. V shed 0 bases and J shed 2 bases, with 11 bases lying between them. The germline V gene encodes CDR1 MNHEY and CDR2 SMNVEV (reference sequence). As DNA, the CDR3 is TGTGCCAGCAGTTTATCAATAGCGGAGGCCTACAATGAGCAGTTCTTC. This encodes CASSLSIAEAYNEQFF.

The V call is TRBV6-5, the J call TRBJ1-5; 7 bases agree with TRBD1. The CDR3 extends over 13 amino acids. V was pared by 5 bases and J by 6 bases, with 4 bases of the junction left unmatched. Germline CDR1 and CDR2: MNHEY and SVGAGI. This CDR3 reads CASSQGGPQPQHF. The CDR3, as DNA: TGTGCCAGCAGTCAAGGGGGCCCTCAGCCCCAGCATTTT.

The DNA for the CDR3 is TGTGCCAGCAGTTCTTTGGGGGCCCTGAACACTGAAGCTTTCTTT. Residues: CASSSLGALNTEAFF. The V call is TRBV27, the J call TRBJ1-1, with D tentatively TRBD1 (6 bases). Per germline, CDR1 MNHEY and CDR2 SMNVEV (reference sequence). The germline V and J ends were trimmed by 4 bases and 0 bases, with 12 bases remaining between them. The CDR3 consists of 15 residues.

The rearrangement joins TRBV7-9 to TRBJ2-1; D remains unclear. The CDR3 consists of 15 residues. The V and J ends lost 4 bases and 2 bases respectively, with 12 bases between them. Germline V gene data show CDR1 as SEHNR and CDR2 as FQNEAQ (reference sequence). Here the CDR3 DNA reads TGTGCCAGCAGCTCGATGCCGGCCGCCTACAATGAGCAGTTCTTC. This sequence encodes CASSSMPAAYNEQFF.

The V call is TRBV6-5, the J call TRBJ1-1; D possibly corresponds to TRBD1 (5 bases). Per germline, CDR1 MNHEY and CDR2 SVGAGI. The CDR3 spans 10 residues. The V end lost 7 bases, the J end lost 8 bases, and 8 bases lay between the germline ends. The CDR3 protein is CASIGGEAFF. CDR3 nucleotide sequence: TGTGCCAGCATCGGGGGGGAAGCTTTCTTT.

This chain uses TRBV27 with TRBJ2-1; 10 bases line up with TRBD2. The germline gives CDR1 MNHEY, CDR2 SMNVEV (reference sequence). The trim removed 3 bases at V and 5 bases at J, leaving 7 bases unmatched. This CDR3 contains 16 residues. The CDR3 coding sequence is TGTGCCAGCAGTTTCCCGCCTAGCGGGAGCCACAATGAGCAGTTCTTC. This translates into CASSFPPSGSHNEQFF.

The DNA of the CDR3 is TGTGCCAGCAGCTTAGATGTTGATACGCAGTATTTT. It codes for CASSLDVDTQYF. The V and J genes are TRBV7-8 and TRBJ2-3; D not certain. V gave up 1 base and J gave up 6 bases, with 5 bases separating them. The CDR3 has 12 amino acids. The germline V gene encodes CDR1 SGHVS and CDR2 FQNEAQ.

The chain is built from TRBV5-4 and TRBJ2-7, with 11 positions matching TRBD2. Germline CDR1 reads SGHNT; CDR2 reads YYREEE (reference sequence). The ends lost 7 bases at V and 0 bases at J; junction bases unmatched: 6. The CDR3 has 15 amino acids. The CDR3 region is CASAIGLAGSYEQYF. The CDR3 region has the DNA TGTGCCAGCGCCATTGGACTAGCGGGCTCCTACGAGCAGTACTTC.

This sequence joins TRBV7-2 and TRBJ2-1; the D gene is possibly TRBD2 (5 bases). V lost 3 bases and J 10 bases, leaving 10 bases between the germline ends. The CDR3 runs to 12 residues. Per the germline V gene, CDR1 is SGHTA and CDR2 is FQGNSA. Written as DNA, the CDR3 is TGTGCCAGCAGCTTTCGGGGATTGGAGCAGTTCTTC. It codes for CASSFRGLEQFF.